This note documents a single T cell receptor (beta chain) sequence. The antigen is not known. A much larger clone differs from this one at a single base, so this may be a read error. In the same sample, other DNA sequences code for this CDR3. The entry originates in a study of shared clonotypes between healthy human individuals. Looking at the study overall: The study enrolled a couple of women and a few men aged 18 to 49.

Findings and caveats of the study: In having few donors, the study represented limited genetic and exposure-history diversity. In this cohort, only blood was sampled, and tissue repertoires likely differ.

The assay was immunoSEQ multiplex PCR, and TCRdb's table has in-frame clones only and misses some. The sample has about 500,000 clones, approximately 77% seen once. Sequencing was carried out using PBMCs. The TCR originated in a woman in her thirties or forties in good health. Some clones in this sample may be carry-over from other donors' samples.

This chain's CDR3 is CASSDAQGTPSDEQFF. DNA of the CDR3: TGTGCCAGCAGTGACGCTCAGGGGACCCCTAGCGATGAGCAGTTCTTC. This sequence joins TRBV6-4 and TRBJ2-1; D is possibly TRBD1 or TRBD2 (6 bases each). The CDR3 sequence is 16 residues long. Germline V gives CDR1 MRHNA, CDR2 SNTAGT. V was cut by 2 bases and J by 8 bases, with 19 bases left in between.